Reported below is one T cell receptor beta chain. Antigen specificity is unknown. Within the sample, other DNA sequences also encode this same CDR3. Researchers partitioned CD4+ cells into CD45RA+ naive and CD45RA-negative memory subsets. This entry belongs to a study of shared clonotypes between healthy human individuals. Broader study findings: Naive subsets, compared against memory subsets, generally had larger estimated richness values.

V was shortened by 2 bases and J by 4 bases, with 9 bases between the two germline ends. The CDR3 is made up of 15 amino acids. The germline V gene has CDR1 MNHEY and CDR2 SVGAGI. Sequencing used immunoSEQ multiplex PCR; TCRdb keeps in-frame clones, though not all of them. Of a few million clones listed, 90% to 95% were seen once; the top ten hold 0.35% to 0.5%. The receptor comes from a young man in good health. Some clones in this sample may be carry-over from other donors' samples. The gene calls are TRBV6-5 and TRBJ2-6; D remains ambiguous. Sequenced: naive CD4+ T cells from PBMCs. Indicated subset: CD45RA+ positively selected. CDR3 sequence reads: CASSYKGRGANVLTF. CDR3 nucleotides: TGTGCCAGCAGTTACAAAGGGCGAGGGGCCAACGTCCTGACTTTC.